The 10 T cell receptor beta chains below all came from one sample that was sequenced in a study of cytomegalovirus exposure and HLA in healthy donors (dated by TCRdb to 2016 to 2017). Library method: the immunoSEQ multiplex PCR assay. For the multiplex PCR, a mixture combining 60 forward primers for TCR Vbeta segments and 13 reverse primers for TCR Jbeta segments was used. Sourced from immuneACCESS, this table was stored by TCRdb with only in-frame sequences that have V and J called. A share of the clones is absent; for the studies checked, an unresolved V gene accounts for under half, and the remainder has no known explanation. Across this sample there are about 98,000 clones, with about 81% seen only once. Over 1.1% of the sample is taken by the ten largest. Material: PBMCs. The receptors were sampled from a middle-aged man in good health and CMV-seronegative.

This clone appeared once. This rearrangement joins TRBV9 to TRBJ2-3; 10 bases match TRBD2. The CDR3 sequence is 18 residues long. CDR1 SGDLS and CDR2 YYNGEE come from the germline V gene. Trimming at V came to 1 base and at J to 2 bases, leaving 10 bases not matched to a gene. The CDR3 DNA reads TGTGCCAGCAGCGTAAACCCCCTAGCGGGGGAATACACAGATACGCAGTATTTT. The encoded protein is CASSVNPLAGEYTDTQYF.

This chain links TRBV11-2 with TRBJ2-7; no clear D. Trimming shortened V by 2 bases and J by 4 bases, and 12 bases separated the two germline ends. The CDR3 loop spans 14 amino acids. Germline loops: CDR1 SGHAT, CDR2 FQNNGV. The CDR3 here is CASSLIFAEYEQYF. In DNA form, the CDR3 reads TGTGCCAGCAGCTTAATCTTTGCGGAGTACGAGCAGTACTTC. Based on the CDR3 plus reference TRBV11-2 and TRBJ2-7, the full variable domain is EAGVAQSPRYKIIEKRQSVAFWCNPISGHATLYWYQQILGQGPKLLIQFQNNGVVDDSQLPKDRFSAERLKGVDSTLKIQPAKLEDSAVYLCASSLIFAEYEQYFGPGTRLTVT.

In this sample, this clone turned up once. The gene calls are TRBV29-1 and TRBJ1-2, with D perhaps TRBD1 (5 bases). Deletions cut 3 bases from V and 8 bases from J, with 13 bases between. In germline, CDR1 is SQVTM, CDR2 ANQGSEA. This CDR3 comprises 12 residues. The CDR3 DNA follows: TGCAGCGTTGACACGCCCCGGGGGGGCTACACCTTC. As protein: CSVDTPRGGYTF.

The chain joins TRBV4-1 to TRBJ1-1; D may be TRBD1 (5 bases). Germline-derived CDR1 and CDR2 are MGHRA and YSYEKL. The CDR3 covers 14 residues. Trimming removed 4 bases from V and 5 bases from J, with 14 bases in between. In DNA, the CDR3 is TGCGCCAGCAGCCCCTTGGCAGGGTCTACTGAAGCTTTCTTT. Translation: CASSPLAGSTEAFF.

The J gene is TRBJ2-5, the V gene TRBV25-1, with a tentative D call TRBD1 (6 bases). The V end lost 4 bases, the J end lost 5 bases, and 14 bases lay between the germline ends. The CDR3 runs to 14 residues. The germline CDR1 and CDR2 sequences are MGHDK and SYGVNS. The CDR3 nucleotides read TGTGCCAGCAGTGCCTCACAGGGCGCGGAGACCCAGTACTTC. It yields the protein CASSASQGAETQYF.

This chain joins TRBV19 and TRBJ2-7, with D maybe TRBD1 (6 bases). The length of the CDR3 is 14 residues. Germline CDR1 and CDR2: LNHDA and SQIVND (reference sequence). Deletions cut 7 bases from V and 3 bases from J, with 16 bases between. In DNA form, the CDR3 reads TGTGCCAGTAATTTTGGGGGCAGGGACTACGAGCAGTACTTC. Its translation: CASNFGGRDYEQYF.

The chain employs TRBV2 and TRBJ1-1; D is unclear. Germline CDR1 is SNHLY and CDR2 is FYNNEI. The CDR3 is 11 residues long. V was clipped by 8 bases and J by 5 bases, with 9 bases between them. CDR3 in DNA: TGTGCCAGCTTTCCGCGGACTGAAGCTTTCTTT. Encoded protein: CASFPRTEAFF.

The rearrangement links TRBV29-1 to TRBJ1-4, with 8 bases matching TRBD1. V was pared by 6 bases and J by 2 bases, with 5 bases of the junction left unmatched. CDR3 length equals 14 residues. Germline V CDR1 and CDR2: SQVTM, ANQGSEA. The CDR3 loop is CSVLWDRTNEKLFF. The DNA of the CDR3 is TGCAGCGTCCTTTGGGACAGGACTAATGAAAAACTGTTTTTT.

The rearrangement uses TRBV19 and TRBJ2-7; possible D gene TRBD2, 5 bases. The CDR3 contains 16 residues. Trimming stripped 4 bases from V and 6 bases from J, with 22 bases between. The germline V gene encodes CDR1 LNHDA and CDR2 SQIVND (reference sequence). The CDR3 here is CASSNHRDTLSAEQYF. DNA for the CDR3: TGTGCCAGTAGTAACCACCGGGATACCCTCTCTGCCGAGCAGTACTTC.

The genes are TRBV27 and TRBJ2-1, with 9 nucleotides matching TRBD1. The CDR3 sequence is 14 residues long. Germline CDR1 MNHEY, CDR2 SMNVEV (reference sequence). J gave up 0 bases and V 8 bases, and 2 bases lay outside the gene matches. CDR3 in DNA: TGTGCCAGCGGGACAGGGACCTCCTACAATGAGCAGTTCTTC. Its translation: CASGTGTSYNEQFF.